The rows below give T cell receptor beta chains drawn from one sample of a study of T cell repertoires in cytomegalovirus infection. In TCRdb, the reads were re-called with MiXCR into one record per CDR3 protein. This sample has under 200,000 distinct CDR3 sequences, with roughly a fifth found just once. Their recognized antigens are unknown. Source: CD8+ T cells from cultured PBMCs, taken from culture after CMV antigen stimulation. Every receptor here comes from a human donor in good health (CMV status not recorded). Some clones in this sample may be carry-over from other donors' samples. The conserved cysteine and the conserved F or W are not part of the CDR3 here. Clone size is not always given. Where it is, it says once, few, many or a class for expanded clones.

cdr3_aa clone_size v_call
ASRGPRGASRTEAF . TRBV7-9
ASGNSPNEKLF few TRBV4-1
ASSQTGLAGGGQF . TRBV4-3
ASSSDRVVNEQY few TRBV7-9
ASSYEGSFSTDTQY . TRBV6-2/TRBV6-3
ASKGGSYNEQF few TRBV2
SASKSGQQNEKLF . TRBV20-1
ASSLGAAVTNTGELF few TRBV7-8
ATSDFKLPGTGELF few TRBV24-1
ASSLGAGGIYEQY . TRBV12-3/TRBV12-4
ASSLGLGLNNEQF . TRBV12-3/TRBV12-4
ASSAEQLGTQY . TRBV12-3/TRBV12-4
ASSQFWDTTYEQY . TRBV14
ASSPTNSPLH few TRBV12-3/TRBV12-4
ASSIIQAVETEAF many TRBV19
AISAQGAPLASTDTQY . TRBV10-3
ASSIRTSGDNEQF . TRBV19
ASSSRDNPYEQY few TRBV7-2
ASSTGGYEQF few TRBV7-8
ASSLAVMGWWPQH . TRBV5-6
ASSSSGTGEEVKF . TRBV7-9
ASSLRQEHYEQY . TRBV11-1
ASRSLMRGLSSYNEQF few TRBV7-8
ASSLEGDRASDEQF few TRBV27